The 16 T cell receptor beta chains listed next were all sequenced from one sample in a study of PD-L1 blockade in urothelial cancer. Data came from immunoSEQ multiplex PCR; TCRdb stores just in-frame clones and leaves some out. The table has 72,000 or so clones, around 87% seen once. The time point here: pretreatment peripheral blood. Sequenced material: PBMCs, taken around atezolizumab (anti-PD-L1) treatment. All receptors come from a man in his 60s with urothelial cancer.

The genes are TRBV10-3 and TRBJ1-1, with 7 bases that match TRBD1. Germline loops: CDR1 ENHRY, CDR2 SYGVKD. Trimming took 10 bases from V and 1 from J; bases not matched to a gene: 3. The CDR3 runs to 12 residues. The CDR3 DNA reads as TGTGCCACCGGGACAGCGAACACTGAAGCTTTCTTT. This sequence encodes CATGTANTEAFF.

The chain employs TRBV10-2 and TRBJ1-3; the D gene is possibly TRBD1 (5 bases). V gave up 6 bases and J gave up 0 bases, with 9 bases separating them. The germline gives CDR1 WSHSY, CDR2 SAAADI. The CDR3 is made up of 14 amino acids. Here the CDR3 reads CASSGTSSGNTIYF. The CDR3 DNA follows: TGCGCCAGCAGCGGGACTTCCTCTGGAAACACCATATATTTT.

This clone was seen once. This sequence joins TRBV6-5 and TRBJ2-4, with TRBD1 matching 8 bases. The CDR3 contains 14 residues. Germline CDR1 and CDR2: MNHEY and SVGAGI. V shed 2 bases, J shed 7 bases, and the junction held 4 bases outside the gene matches. CDR3 protein: CASSYLGQENIQYF. CDR3 in DNA: TGTGCCAGCAGTTACCTGGGACAGGAGAACATTCAGTACTTC.

The chain employs TRBV9 and TRBJ2-1, with 7 positions matching TRBD2. Germline values: CDR1 SGDLS, CDR2 YYNGEE. The V and J ends lost 5 bases and 8 bases, in that order; junction bases with no gene match: 13. The CDR3 length is 15 residues. CDR3: CASSRTWTSRDEQFF. CDR3 coding DNA: TGTGCCAGCAGTCGTACCTGGACTAGTCGGGATGAGCAGTTCTTC.

The chain recombines TRBV5-1 with TRBJ2-7; weak D call: TRBD1 (6 bases). The V end lost 0 bases, the J end lost 3 bases, and 13 bases lay between the germline ends. Germline CDR1 SGHRS, CDR2 YFSETQ. This CDR3 is built from 15 residues. This CDR3 is CASSLVQGKGYEQYF. For the CDR3, the DNA is TGCGCCAGCAGCTTGGTACAGGGTAAGGGCTACGAGCAGTACTTC.

The chain combines TRBV5-5 with TRBJ2-6; tentatively, D is TRBD1 (5 bases). The germline V gene encodes CDR1 SGHKS and CDR2 YYEKEE (reference sequence). V was clipped by 6 bases and J by 2 bases, with 9 bases between them. The CDR3 spans 14 residues. As DNA, the CDR3 is TGTGCCAGCACCAGGGTCCCTGGGGCCAACGTCCTGACTTTC. Residues: CASTRVPGANVLTF.

In the case of this clone: At one end, the junction sequence differs from germline, possibly due to a read error. V usage is TRBV7-7 and J usage is TRBJ2-1; 11 nucleotides match TRBD2. This CDR3 comprises 14 residues. Looked up from germline, CDR1 is SSHAT and CDR2 is FNYEAQ (reference sequence). CDR3 protein: CASSTGTSGSEQFF. CDR3 coding DNA: TGTGCTAGCAGCACCGGGACTAGCGGTTCTGAGCAGTTCTTC.

This clone was seen just once. J is TRBJ2-7 and V is TRBV13; TRBD1 agrees at 9 bases. CDR1 is PRHDT and CDR2 is FYEKMQ in the germline V gene (reference sequence). Trimming at V came to 0 bases and at J to 3 bases, leaving 6 bases not matched to a gene. This CDR3 has 16 amino acids. CDR3 region: CASSLGGGQGNYEQYF. The CDR3, as DNA: TGTGCCAGCAGCTTAGGAGGGGGACAGGGAAACTACGAGCAGTACTTC. The variable domain in full, with the rest retrieved from reference TRBV13 and TRBJ2-7, is AAGVIQSPRHLIKEKRETATLKCYPIPRHDTVYWYQQGPGQDPQFLISFYEKMQSDKGSIPDRFSAQQFSDYHSELNMSSLELGDSALYFCASSLGGGQGNYEQYFGPGTRLTVT.

This chain connects TRBV7-2 to TRBJ2-7; 11 bases are a match to TRBD2. Germline trimming cut 0 bases from V and 3 bases from J; bases unmatched to any gene: 1. Germline V gene lookup returns CDR1 SGHTA and CDR2 FQGNSA. This CDR3 has 15 amino acids. The DNA of the CDR3 is TGTGCCAGCAGCTTAGCCGGGACTAGCGGCTACGAGCAGTACTTC. Translation: CASSLAGTSGYEQYF.

This chain connects TRBV4-3 to TRBJ2-3; 12 positions match TRBD2. V dropped 4 bases and J dropped 11; count of bases not matched to a gene: 13. The CDR3 has 16 residues. CDR1 is LGHNA, CDR2 YSLEER, per germline. The CDR3, as DNA: TGCGCCAGCAGCCCTGGGGGGCTAGCGGGGGGGCAGAGGCAGTATTTT. This translates into CASSPGGLAGGQRQYF.

This chain uses TRBV4-2 with TRBJ2-2; 7 bases agree with TRBD1. J gave up 5 bases and V 1 base, and 10 bases lay outside the gene matches. CDR1 and CDR2 (germline): LGHNA, YNFKEQ. CDR3 length: 17 amino acids. The CDR3: CASSQAPQGVLTGELFF. CDR3 coding DNA: TGTGCCAGCAGCCAAGCACCCCAGGGGGTTCTGACCGGGGAGCTGTTTTTT.

The V call is TRBV4-1, the J call TRBJ1-2; 8 bases are a match to TRBD1. Germline CDR1 MGHRA, CDR2 YSYEKL. There are 17 residues in the CDR3. J lost 7 bases, V lost 0 bases, and 13 bases had no gene match. The CDR3 region is CASSQEVGRGPVGGYTF. Written as DNA, the CDR3 is TGCGCCAGCAGCCAAGAAGTGGGCAGGGGGCCGGTTGGTGGCTACACCTTC.

V gene TRBV11-2 combines with J gene TRBJ2-1; TRBD1 aligns across 8 bases. The CDR3 covers 16 residues. CDR1 and CDR2 (germline): SGHAT, FQNNGV. V trimming: 5 bases; J trimming: 5 bases; junction bases outside the gene matches: 11. The CDR3 sequence is CASSRNTGTGHNEQFF. In DNA, the CDR3 is TGTGCCAGCAGCCGAAACACCGGGACAGGCCACAATGAGCAGTTCTTC.

This chain joins TRBV5-1 and TRBJ2-6, with D possibly matching TRBD2 (5 bases). Trimming shortened V by 2 bases and J by 4 bases, and 10 bases separated the two germline ends. Per the germline V gene, CDR1 is SGHRS and CDR2 is YFSETQ. This CDR3 comprises 15 residues. The CDR3 region is CASSFGGSGANVLTF. As DNA, the CDR3 is TGCGCCAGCAGCTTTGGAGGATCCGGGGCCAACGTCCTGACTTTC.

J is TRBJ2-7 and V is TRBV15; perhaps TRBD1 as D (6 bases). This CDR3 spans 16 amino acids. The germline gives CDR1 LNHNV, CDR2 YYDKDF (reference sequence). V lost 0 bases and J 4 bases, leaving 16 bases between the germline ends. CDR3 region: CATSRDKQGLGYEQYF. CDR3 DNA: TGTGCCACCAGCAGAGATAAGCAGGGGCTGGGTTACGAGCAGTACTTC.

The J gene is TRBJ1-4, the V gene TRBV19, with a possible D match to TRBD1 (6 bases). Per the germline V gene, CDR1 is LNHDA and CDR2 is SQIVND (reference sequence). Trimming removed 7 bases at V and 7 bases at J, with 16 bases between. The CDR3 contains 14 residues. The CDR3 coding sequence is TGTGCCAGTACCCCGAGGGGGGGTCGTGAAAAACTGTTTTTT. Its protein product is CASTPRGGREKLFF.